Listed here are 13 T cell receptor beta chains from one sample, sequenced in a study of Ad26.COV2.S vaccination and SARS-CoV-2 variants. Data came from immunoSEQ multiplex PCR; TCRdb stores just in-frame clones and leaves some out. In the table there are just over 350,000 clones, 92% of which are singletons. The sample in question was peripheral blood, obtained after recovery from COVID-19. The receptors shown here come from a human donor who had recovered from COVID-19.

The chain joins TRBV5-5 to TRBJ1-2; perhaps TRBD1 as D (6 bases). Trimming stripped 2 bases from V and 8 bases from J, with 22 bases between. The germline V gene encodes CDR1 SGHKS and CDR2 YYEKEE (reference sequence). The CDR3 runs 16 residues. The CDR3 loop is CASSLTLKGGWKGYTF. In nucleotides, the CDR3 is TGTGCCAGCAGCTTAACACTCAAGGGGGGATGGAAAGGCTACACCTTC.

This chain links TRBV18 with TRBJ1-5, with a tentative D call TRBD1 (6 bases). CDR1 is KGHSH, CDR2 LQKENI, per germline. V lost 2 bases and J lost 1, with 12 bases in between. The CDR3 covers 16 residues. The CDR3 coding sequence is TGTGCCAGCTCACCAAGTTCGACAGGAAGCAATCAGCCCCAGCATTTT. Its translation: CASSPSSTGSNQPQHF.

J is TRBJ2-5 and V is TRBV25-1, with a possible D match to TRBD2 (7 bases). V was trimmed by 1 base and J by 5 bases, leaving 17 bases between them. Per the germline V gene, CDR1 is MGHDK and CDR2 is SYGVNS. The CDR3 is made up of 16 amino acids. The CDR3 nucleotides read TGTGCCAGCAGTGAATTGTGGGGGGGCAGGTCGGAGACCCAGTACTTC. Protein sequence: CASSELWGGRSETQYF.

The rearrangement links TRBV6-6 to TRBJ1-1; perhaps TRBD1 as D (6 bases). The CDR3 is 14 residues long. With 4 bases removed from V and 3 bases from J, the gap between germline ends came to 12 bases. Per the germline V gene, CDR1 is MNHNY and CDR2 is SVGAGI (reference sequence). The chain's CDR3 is CASSSDRWDTEAFF. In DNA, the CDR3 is TGTGCCAGCAGTTCCGACAGGTGGGACACTGAAGCTTTCTTT.

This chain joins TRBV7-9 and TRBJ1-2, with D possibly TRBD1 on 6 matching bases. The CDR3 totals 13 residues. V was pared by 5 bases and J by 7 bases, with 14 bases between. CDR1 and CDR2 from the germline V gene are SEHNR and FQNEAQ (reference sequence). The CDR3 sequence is CASSVRQEVGYTF. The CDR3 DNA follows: TGTGCCAGCAGCGTTCGACAGGAGGTTGGCTACACCTTC.

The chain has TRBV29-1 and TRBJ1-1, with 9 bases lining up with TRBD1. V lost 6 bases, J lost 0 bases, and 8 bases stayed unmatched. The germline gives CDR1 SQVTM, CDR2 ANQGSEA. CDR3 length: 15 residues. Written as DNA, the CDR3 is TGCAGCGTCGTACAGGGGGCGGTTCTGAACACTGAAGCTTTCTTT. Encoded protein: CSVVQGAVLNTEAFF.

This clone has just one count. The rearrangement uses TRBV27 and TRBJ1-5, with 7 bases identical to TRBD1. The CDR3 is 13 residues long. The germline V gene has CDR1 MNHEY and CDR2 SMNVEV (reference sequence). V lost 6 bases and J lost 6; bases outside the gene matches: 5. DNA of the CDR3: TGTGCCAGCAGCTCAGACAGGGTTCAGCCCCAGCATTTT. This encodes CASSSDRVQPQHF.

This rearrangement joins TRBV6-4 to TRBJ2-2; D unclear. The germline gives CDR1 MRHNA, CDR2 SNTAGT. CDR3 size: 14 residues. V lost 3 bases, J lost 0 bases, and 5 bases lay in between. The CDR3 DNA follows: TGTGCCAGCAGTGAACAGACGAACACCGGGGAGCTGTTTTTT. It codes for CASSEQTNTGELFF.

The CDR3 loop is CASSPGTHEAFF. In DNA, the CDR3 is TGTGCCAGCAGTCCCGGGACACATGAAGCTTTCTTT. This chain connects TRBV27 to TRBJ1-1; D is perhaps TRBD1 (6 bases). The CDR3 consists of 12 residues. The germline CDR1 and CDR2 sequences are MNHEY and SMNVEV (reference sequence). Trimming stripped 5 bases from V and 7 bases from J, with 11 bases between.

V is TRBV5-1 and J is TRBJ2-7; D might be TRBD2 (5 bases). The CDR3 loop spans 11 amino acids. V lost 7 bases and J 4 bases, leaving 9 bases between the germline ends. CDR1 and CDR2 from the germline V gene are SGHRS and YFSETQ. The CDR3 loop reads CASQRGYEQYF. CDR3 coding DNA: TGCGCCAGCCAACGGGGATACGAGCAGTACTTC.

CDR3 nucleotides: TGTGCCAGCAGTTTACAGGGGGCTAATGAAAAACTGTTTTTT. This encodes CASSLQGANEKLFF. The rearrangement joins TRBV27 to TRBJ1-4, with 7 nucleotides matching TRBD1. The V segment lost 2 bases and the J segment 3 bases; nucleotides outside the gene matches: 0. Germline V lookup: CDR1 MNHEY, CDR2 SMNVEV (reference sequence). The CDR3 runs to 14 residues.

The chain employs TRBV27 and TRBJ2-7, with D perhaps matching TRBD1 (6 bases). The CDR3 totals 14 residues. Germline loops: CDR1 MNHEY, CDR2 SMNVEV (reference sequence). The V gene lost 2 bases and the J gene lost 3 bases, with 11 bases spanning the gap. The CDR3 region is CASSLVPGVYEQYF. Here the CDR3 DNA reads TGTGCCAGCAGTTTAGTACCAGGGGTCTACGAGCAGTACTTC.

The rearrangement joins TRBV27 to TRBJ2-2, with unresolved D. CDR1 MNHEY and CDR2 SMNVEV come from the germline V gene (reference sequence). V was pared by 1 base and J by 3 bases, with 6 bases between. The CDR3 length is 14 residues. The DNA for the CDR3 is TGTGCCAGCAGTTTATATAGAGACACCGGGGAGCTGTTTTTT. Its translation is CASSLYRDTGELFF.